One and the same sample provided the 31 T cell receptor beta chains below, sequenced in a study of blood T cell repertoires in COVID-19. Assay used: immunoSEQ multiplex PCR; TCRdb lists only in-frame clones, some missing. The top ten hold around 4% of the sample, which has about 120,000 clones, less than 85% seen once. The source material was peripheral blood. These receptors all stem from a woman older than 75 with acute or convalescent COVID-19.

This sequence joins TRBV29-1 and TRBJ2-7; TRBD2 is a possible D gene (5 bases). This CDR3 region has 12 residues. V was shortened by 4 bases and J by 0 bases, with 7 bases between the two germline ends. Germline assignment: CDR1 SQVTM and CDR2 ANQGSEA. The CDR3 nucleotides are TGCAGCGTTGCAAGCGGCTCCTACGAGCAGTACTTC. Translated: CSVASGSYEQYF.

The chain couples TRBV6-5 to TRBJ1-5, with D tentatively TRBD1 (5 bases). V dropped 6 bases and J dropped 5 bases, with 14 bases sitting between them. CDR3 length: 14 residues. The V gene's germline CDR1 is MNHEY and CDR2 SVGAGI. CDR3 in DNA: TGTGCCAGCAGAAGTGGGGCAGGAGATCAGCCCCAGCATTTT. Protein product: CASRSGAGDQPQHF.

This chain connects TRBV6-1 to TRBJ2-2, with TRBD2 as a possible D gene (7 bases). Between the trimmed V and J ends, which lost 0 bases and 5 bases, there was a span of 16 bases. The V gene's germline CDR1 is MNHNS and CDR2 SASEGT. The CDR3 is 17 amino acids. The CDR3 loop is CASSEALRGAGTGELFF. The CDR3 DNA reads TGTGCCAGCAGTGAAGCGCTACGGGGGGCCGGTACCGGGGAGCTGTTTTTT.

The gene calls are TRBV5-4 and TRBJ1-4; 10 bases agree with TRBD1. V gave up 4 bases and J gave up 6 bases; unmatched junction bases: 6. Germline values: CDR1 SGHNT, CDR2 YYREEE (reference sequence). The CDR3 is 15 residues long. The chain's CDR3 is CASSTRTGGHEKLFF. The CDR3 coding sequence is TGTGCCAGCAGCACTCGGACAGGGGGGCATGAAAAACTGTTTTTT.

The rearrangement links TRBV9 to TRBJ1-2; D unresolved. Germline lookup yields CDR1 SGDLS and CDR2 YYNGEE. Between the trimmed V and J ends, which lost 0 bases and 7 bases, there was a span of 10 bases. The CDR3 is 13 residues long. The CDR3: CASSVAREGGYTF. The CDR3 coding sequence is TGTGCCAGCAGCGTAGCTAGGGAGGGTGGCTACACCTTC.

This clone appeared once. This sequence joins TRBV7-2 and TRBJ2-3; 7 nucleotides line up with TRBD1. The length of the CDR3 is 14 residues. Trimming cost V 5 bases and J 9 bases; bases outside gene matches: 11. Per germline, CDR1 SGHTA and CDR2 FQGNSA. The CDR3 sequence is CASSPTPGTATQYF. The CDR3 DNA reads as TGTGCCAGCAGCCCAACCCCCGGGACAGCCACGCAGTATTTT.

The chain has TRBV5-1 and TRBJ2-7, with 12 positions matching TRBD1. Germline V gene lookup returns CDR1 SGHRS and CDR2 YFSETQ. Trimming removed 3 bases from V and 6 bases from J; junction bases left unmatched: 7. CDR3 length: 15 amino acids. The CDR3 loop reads CASSSQGQGASEQYF. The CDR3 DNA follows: TGCGCCAGCAGCTCCCAGGGACAGGGGGCAAGCGAGCAGTACTTC.

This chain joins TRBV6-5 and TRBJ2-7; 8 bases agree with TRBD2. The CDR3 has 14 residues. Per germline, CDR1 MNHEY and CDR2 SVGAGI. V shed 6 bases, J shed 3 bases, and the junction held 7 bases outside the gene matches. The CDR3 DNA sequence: TGTGCCAGCAGGCCCGGGGGGGAGGGCTACGAGCAGTACTTC. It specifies CASRPGGEGYEQYF.

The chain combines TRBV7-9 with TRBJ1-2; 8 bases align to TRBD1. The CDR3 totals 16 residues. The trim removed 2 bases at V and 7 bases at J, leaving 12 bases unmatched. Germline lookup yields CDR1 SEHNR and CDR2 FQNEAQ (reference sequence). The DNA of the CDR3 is TGTGCCAGCAGCTTACTCGGGGCGACAGGGGCTGGTGGCTACACCTTC. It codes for CASSLLGATGAGGYTF.

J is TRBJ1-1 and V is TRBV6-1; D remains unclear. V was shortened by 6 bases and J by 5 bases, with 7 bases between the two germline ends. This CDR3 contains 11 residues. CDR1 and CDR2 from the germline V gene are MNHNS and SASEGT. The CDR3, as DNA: TGTGCCAGCAGCACTCCGACTGAAGCTTTCTTT. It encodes CASSTPTEAFF.

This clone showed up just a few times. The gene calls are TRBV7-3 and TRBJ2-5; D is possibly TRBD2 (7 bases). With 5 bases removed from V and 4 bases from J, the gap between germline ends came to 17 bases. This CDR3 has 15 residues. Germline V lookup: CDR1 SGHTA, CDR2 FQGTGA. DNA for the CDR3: TGTGCCAGCAGCGATGGTCGGGGAGGGGGAGAGACCCAGTACTTC. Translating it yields CASSDGRGGGETQYF.

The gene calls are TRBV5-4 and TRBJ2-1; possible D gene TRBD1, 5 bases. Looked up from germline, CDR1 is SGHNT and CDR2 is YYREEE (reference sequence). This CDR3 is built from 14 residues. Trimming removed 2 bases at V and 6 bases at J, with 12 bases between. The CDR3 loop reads CASSFARVSNEQFF. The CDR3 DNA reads TGTGCCAGCAGCTTTGCCAGGGTAAGCAATGAGCAGTTCTTC.

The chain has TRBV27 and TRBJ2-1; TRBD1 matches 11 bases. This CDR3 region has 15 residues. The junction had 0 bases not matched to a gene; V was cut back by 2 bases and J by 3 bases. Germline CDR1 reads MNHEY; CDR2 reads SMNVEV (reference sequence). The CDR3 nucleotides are TGTGCCAGCAGTTTAGGGACAGGGGGCTACAATGAGCAGTTCTTC. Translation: CASSLGTGGYNEQFF.

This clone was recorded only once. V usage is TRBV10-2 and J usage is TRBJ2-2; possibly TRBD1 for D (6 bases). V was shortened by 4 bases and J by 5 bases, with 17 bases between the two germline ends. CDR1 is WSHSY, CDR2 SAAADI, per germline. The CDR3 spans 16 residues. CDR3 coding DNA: TGCGCCAGCAGTGGAGGCAGGGGAATGTCGACCGGGGAGCTGTTTTTT. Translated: CASSGGRGMSTGELFF.

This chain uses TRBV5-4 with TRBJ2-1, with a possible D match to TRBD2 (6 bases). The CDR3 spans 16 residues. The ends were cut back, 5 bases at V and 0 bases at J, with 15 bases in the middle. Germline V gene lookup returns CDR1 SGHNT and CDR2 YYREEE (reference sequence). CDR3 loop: CASREQPGSSYNEQFF. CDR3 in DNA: TGTGCCAGCAGGGAGCAGCCCGGGAGCTCCTACAATGAGCAGTTCTTC. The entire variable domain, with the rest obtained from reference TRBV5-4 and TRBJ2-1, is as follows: ETGVTQSPTHLIKTRGQQVTLRCSSQSGHNTVSWYQQALGQGPQFIFQYYREEENGRGNFPPRFSGLQFPNYSSELNVNALELDDSALYLCASREQPGSSYNEQFFGPGTRLTVL.

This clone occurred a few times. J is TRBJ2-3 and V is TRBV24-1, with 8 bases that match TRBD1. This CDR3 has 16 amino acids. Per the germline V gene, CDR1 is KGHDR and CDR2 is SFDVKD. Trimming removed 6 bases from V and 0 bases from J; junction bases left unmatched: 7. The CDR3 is CATSQSTGGSTDTQYF. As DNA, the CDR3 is TGTGCCACCAGTCAAAGCACAGGGGGTAGCACAGATACGCAGTATTTT.

DNA for the CDR3: TGCGCCAGCAGCCAAGAAGATGTTAGGACACCGCACACCTTC. It codes for CASSQEDVRTPHTF. The chain is built from TRBV4-1 and TRBJ1-2; a possible D gene is TRBD1 (5 bases). CDR1 and CDR2 (germline): MGHRA, YSYEKL. V lost 0 bases and J lost 12, with 17 bases in between. The CDR3 sequence is 14 residues long.

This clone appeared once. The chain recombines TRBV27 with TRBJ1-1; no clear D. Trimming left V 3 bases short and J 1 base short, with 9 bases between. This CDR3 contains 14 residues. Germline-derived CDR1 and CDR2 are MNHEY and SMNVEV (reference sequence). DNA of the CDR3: TGTGCCAGCAGTTTTTCGGCAGGGAACACTGAAGCTTTCTTT. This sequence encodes CASSFSAGNTEAFF.

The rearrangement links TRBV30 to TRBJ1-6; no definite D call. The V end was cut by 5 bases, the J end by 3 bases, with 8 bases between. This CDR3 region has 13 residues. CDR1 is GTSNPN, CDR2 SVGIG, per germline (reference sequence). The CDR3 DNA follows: TGTGCCTGGGGACTGAGCTATAATTCACCCCTCCACTTT. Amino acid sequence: CAWGLSYNSPLHF.

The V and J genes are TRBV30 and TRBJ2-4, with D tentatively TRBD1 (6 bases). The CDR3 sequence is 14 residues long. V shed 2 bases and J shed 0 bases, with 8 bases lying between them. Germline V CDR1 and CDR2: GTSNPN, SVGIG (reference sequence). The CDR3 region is CAWSKDRAKNIQYF. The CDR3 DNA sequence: TGTGCCTGGAGTAAGGACAGAGCCAAAAACATTCAGTACTTC.

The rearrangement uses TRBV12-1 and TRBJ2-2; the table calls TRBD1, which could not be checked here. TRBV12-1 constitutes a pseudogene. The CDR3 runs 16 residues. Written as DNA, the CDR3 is TGTGCCAGCAGGCTTCGCCGGGACACCCACACCGGGGAGCTGTTTTTT. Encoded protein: CASRLRRDTHTGELFF.

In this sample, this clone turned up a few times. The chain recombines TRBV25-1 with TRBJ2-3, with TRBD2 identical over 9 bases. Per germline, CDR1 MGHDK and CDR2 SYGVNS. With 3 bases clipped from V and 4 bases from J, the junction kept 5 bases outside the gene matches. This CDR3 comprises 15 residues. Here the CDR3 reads CASSDLAGAADTQYF. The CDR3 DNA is TGTGCCAGCAGTGACTTAGCGGGAGCGGCAGATACGCAGTATTTT.

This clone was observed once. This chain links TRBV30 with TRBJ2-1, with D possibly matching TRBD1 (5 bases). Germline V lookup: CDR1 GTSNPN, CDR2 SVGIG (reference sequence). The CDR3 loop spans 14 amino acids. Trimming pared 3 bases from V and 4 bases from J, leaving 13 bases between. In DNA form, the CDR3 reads TGTGCCTGGAGCGACCTTAGGGGATACAATGAGCAGTTCTTC. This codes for CAWSDLRGYNEQFF.

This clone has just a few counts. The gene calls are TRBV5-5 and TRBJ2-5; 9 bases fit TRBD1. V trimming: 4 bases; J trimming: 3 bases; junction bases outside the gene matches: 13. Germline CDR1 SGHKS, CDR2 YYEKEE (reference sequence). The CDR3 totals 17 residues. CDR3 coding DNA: TGTGCCAGCAGCACCGCCGGCCGACAGGGGGTGAAAGAGACCCAGTACTTC. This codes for CASSTAGRQGVKETQYF.

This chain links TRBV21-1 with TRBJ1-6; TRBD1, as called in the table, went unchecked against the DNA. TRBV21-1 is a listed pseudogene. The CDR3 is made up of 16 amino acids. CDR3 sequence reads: CASSKYRTVLPTPLHF. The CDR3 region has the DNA TGTGCCAGCAGCAAATACAGGACAGTCTTGCCAACACCCCTCCACTTT.

Written as DNA, the CDR3 is TGTGCCAGTAGTATTTCTGGACAGGGTATCTCCGGGGAGCTGTTTTTT. Translation: CASSISGQGISGELFF. The rearrangement joins TRBV19 to TRBJ2-2, with TRBD1 identical over 8 bases. The CDR3 length is 16 residues. After removal of 3 bases from V and 6 bases from J, the junction contained 9 bases not matched to a gene. The germline V gene encodes CDR1 LNHDA and CDR2 SQIVND (reference sequence).

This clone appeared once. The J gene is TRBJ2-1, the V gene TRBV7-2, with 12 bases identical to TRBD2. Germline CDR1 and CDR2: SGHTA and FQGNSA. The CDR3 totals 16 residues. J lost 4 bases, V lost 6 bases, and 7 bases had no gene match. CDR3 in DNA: TGTGCCAGCAGTCAACGCGGGACTAGCGGGTACAATGAGCAGTTCTTC. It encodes CASSQRGTSGYNEQFF.

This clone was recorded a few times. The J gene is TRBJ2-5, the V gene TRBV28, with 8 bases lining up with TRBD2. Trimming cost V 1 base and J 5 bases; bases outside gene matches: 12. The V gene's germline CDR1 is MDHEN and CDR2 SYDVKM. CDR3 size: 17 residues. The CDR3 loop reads CASSLYPSPGGRETQYF. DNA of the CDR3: TGTGCCAGCAGTTTATATCCCTCCCCGGGAGGGCGGGAGACCCAGTACTTC.

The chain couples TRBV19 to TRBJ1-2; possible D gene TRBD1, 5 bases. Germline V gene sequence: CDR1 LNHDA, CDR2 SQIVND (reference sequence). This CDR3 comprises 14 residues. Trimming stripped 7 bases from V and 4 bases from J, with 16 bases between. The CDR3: CASIKGQGSYGYTF. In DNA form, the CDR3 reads TGTGCCAGTATAAAGGGGCAGGGAAGCTATGGCTACACCTTC.

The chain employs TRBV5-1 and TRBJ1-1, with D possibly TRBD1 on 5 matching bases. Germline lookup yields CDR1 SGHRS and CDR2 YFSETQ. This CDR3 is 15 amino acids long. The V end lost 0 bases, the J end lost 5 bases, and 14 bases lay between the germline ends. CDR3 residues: CASSLEVGGKTEAFF. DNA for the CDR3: TGCGCCAGCAGCTTGGAAGTGGGGGGAAAGACTGAAGCTTTCTTT.

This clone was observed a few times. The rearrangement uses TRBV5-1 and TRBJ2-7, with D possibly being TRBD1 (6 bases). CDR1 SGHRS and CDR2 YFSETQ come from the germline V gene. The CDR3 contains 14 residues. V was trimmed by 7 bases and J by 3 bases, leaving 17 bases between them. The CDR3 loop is CASSFEGQYYEQYF. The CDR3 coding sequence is TGCGCCAGCTCCTTTGAGGGACAATACTACGAGCAGTACTTC.